These T cell receptor beta chains were read from a single sample in a study of T-cell memory formation after mild COVID-19. One entry per CDR3 protein, called by TCRdb with MiXCR from the 5' RACE reads. This table holds around 300,000 distinct CDR3 sequences, about an eighth found once. Source material: PBMCs or a T cell subset sorted from them (not recorded which). Source of these receptors: a young man who had mild COVID-19 (a few samples of this study predate the infection). Cell type and time point are not known. Both conserved end residues are part of each CDR3. The order of the fields is J gene, D gene, clone size, V gene, CDR3 DNA, CDR3 protein. D genes are given only for firm matches. Some rows mark clone size as missing; the rest say once, few, many or name a class of expanded clone.

TRBJ2-3	TRBD2	-	TRBV6-1	TGTGCCAGCAGATTGACTAGCGGGGGGCCAGATACGCAGTATTTT	CASRLTSGGPDTQYF
TRBJ2-7	-	-	TRBV7-2	TGTGCCAGCAGAGAGGGACCGATTTACGAGCAGTACTTC	CASREGPIYEQYF
TRBJ2-3	-	few	TRBV7-9	TGTGCCAGCAGCCCACAGGGTTGGCCCACAGATACGCAGTATTTT	CASSPQGWPTDTQYF
TRBJ1-1	-	-	TRBV29-1	TGCAGCGTTGATTCCTTGCAGGATGGGGGGGCAGCTTTCTTT	CSVDSLQDGGAAFF
TRBJ1-5	-	few	TRBV12-3/TRBV12-4	TGTGCCAGCAGTTCCGAAGGGGGGAGGGGTCGGCAGCCCCAGCATTTT	CASSSEGGRGRQPQHF
TRBJ2-7	-	few	TRBV29-1	TGCAGCGTTGCAGTGGTCTCCCCCCTCGAGCAGTACTTC	CSVAVVSPLEQYF
TRBJ2-7	TRBD2	-	TRBV5-1	TGCGCCAGCAGCTCCAGCGGGAAAAGCTCCTACGAGCAGTACTTC	CASSSSGKSSYEQYF
TRBJ1-5	-	few	TRBV6-6	TGTGCCAGCAGCCCCGAACCCCAGCATTTT	CASSPEPQHF
TRBJ2-2	TRBD1	-	TRBV6-5	TGTGCCAGCAGTAGTGCCGGGACAGGGACCGGGGAGCTGTTTTTT	CASSSAGTGTGELFF
TRBJ2-7	TRBD2	few	TRBV7-8	TGTGCCAGCAGCTTAATAGGTCGTTGGGGGGGCTACGAGCAGTACTTC	CASSLIGRWGGYEQYF
TRBJ1-1	-	-	TRBV12-3/TRBV12-4	TGTGCCAGCAGTTTTTATGTTGAAGCTTTCTTT	CASSFYVEAFF
TRBJ2-7	TRBD2	-	TRBV7-9	TGTGCCAGCAGCTTATCCGGGGGGTACGAGCAGTACTTC	CASSLSGGYEQYF
TRBJ2-7	TRBD1	few	TRBV18	TGTGCCAGCTCCGGACAGGTTAGCTCCTACGAGCAGTACTTC	CASSGQVSSYEQYF
TRBJ1-1	-	-	TRBV2	TGTGCCAGCAGATGGACAGACACTGAAGCTTTCTTT	CASRWTDTEAFF
TRBJ1-2	TRBD1	few	TRBV4-1	TGCGCCAGCAGCCGAGGGACCGGGACAGGGGAGGCTGGCTACACCTTC	CASSRGTGTGEAGYTF
TRBJ2-2	TRBD2	many	TRBV12-3/TRBV12-4	TGTGCCAGCAGCGATGGACTAGCGGGGAAAGACGGGGAGCTGTTTTTT	CASSDGLAGKDGELFF
TRBJ2-3	-	few	TRBV20-1	TGCAGTGCTAGTGAAAGGGGGGGAGGCACAGATACGCAGTATTTT	CSASERGGGTDTQYF
TRBJ1-1	-	-	TRBV6-5	TGTGCCAGCAGTTATGTTCCAGGAGGGCTCGCTGAAGCTTTCTTT	CASSYVPGGLAEAFF
TRBJ2-2	-	few	TRBV15	TGTGCCACCAGCAGTAGCGGTATCGGGGAGCTGTTTTTT	CATSSSGIGELFF
TRBJ1-4	-	few	TRBV7-9	TGTGCCAGCAGCCCGCCGGGGCCTTTCGGAAAACTGTTTTTT	CASSPPGPFGKLFF
TRBJ1-6	-	many	TRBV20-1	TGCAGTGCCATAGAGAGCTCCTATAATTCACCCCTCCACTTT	CSAIESSYNSPLHF
TRBJ1-5	-	-	TRBV24-1	TGTGCCACCAGTGATTTGAAGGACTCTCACAATCAGCCCCAGCATTTT	CATSDLKDSHNQPQHF
TRBJ2-7	TRBD1	few	TRBV4-3	TGCGCCAGCAGCCGACCTAGCCGGGACAGGATCTACGAGCAGTACTTC	CASSRPSRDRIYEQYF
TRBJ1-5	TRBD1	-	TRBV6-1	TGTGCCAGCACCGGATCCCCCAGGGGGGGAGGTCAGCCCCAGCATTTT	CASTGSPRGGGQPQHF
TRBJ1-2	TRBD1	few	TRBV6-5	TGTGCCAGCAGTTTCAACCGGGACAGGGACGCTTATAGGAGCTACACCTTC	CASSFNRDRDAYRSYTF
TRBJ1-1	-	-	TRBV4-3	TGCGCCAGCAGCCATGACGATTGGGGTTCGGACACTGAAGCTTTCTTT	CASSHDDWGSDTEAFF
TRBJ1-2	-	few	TRBV10-3	TGTGCCATCAGCTCCTCTCAGGAAAAGGGTGGCTACACCTTC	CAISSSQEKGGYTF
TRBJ1-2	-	few	TRBV3-1	TGTGCCAGCAGCCAGGGTGAGAGCGGCTACACCTTC	CASSQGESGYTF
TRBJ1-4	-	few	TRBV7-8	TGTGCCAGCGGGAGACACGGGGAGCGGGGTGAAAAACTGTTTTTT	CASGRHGERGEKLFF
TRBJ2-1	TRBD2	-	TRBV15	TGTGCCACCAAGGAGCGGGGGTATTCCTACAATGAGCAGTTCTTC	CATKERGYSYNEQFF
TRBJ2-3	-	-	TRBV6-2/TRBV6-3	TGTGCCAGCAGTTCCAAGCAAGGTTACACAGATACGCAGTATTTT	CASSSKQGYTDTQYF
TRBJ2-1	-	many	TRBV7-2	TGTGCCAGCAGCCAGAACCGGGATTATCATGAGCAGTTCTTC	CASSQNRDYHEQFF
TRBJ2-1	-	many	TRBV12-3/TRBV12-4	TGTGCCAGCAGTTTAGTAGGCTACTTATATGAGCAGTTCTTC	CASSLVGYLYEQFF
TRBJ1-1	-	many	TRBV7-2	TGTGCCAGCAGCTTTATCGCGAGGGGAGAGGCTTTCTTT	CASSFIARGEAFF
TRBJ2-7	TRBD2	many	TRBV7-2	TGTGCCAGCAGCGGACTAGCGGGGGGGCGACCCTCTACCGCCTCCTACGAGCAGTACTTC	CASSGLAGGRPSTASYEQYF
TRBJ2-7	-	few	TRBV15	TGTGCCACCAGCAGAGAGGGAGGACGGAGGGCATACGAGCAGTACTTC	CATSREGGRRAYEQYF
TRBJ1-2	-	few	TRBV7-9	TGTGCCAGCAAAGTAACGGGGGGGGCCAACTATGGCTACACCTTC	CASKVTGGANYGYTF
TRBJ1-1	-	once	TRBV5-5	TGTGCCAGCAGGGGTTGGACAGATCGGACTGAAGATTTCTTT	CASRGWTDRTEDFF
TRBJ1-1	-	many	TRBV5-1	TGCGCCAGCAGCTTGGGCAGGGATGCTGAAGCTTTCTTT	CASSLGRDAEAFF
TRBJ2-6	-	-	TRBV11-1	TGTGCCAGCGAGGCAACTGGGGCCAACGTCCTGACTTTC	CASEATGANVLTF
TRBJ2-2	-	-	TRBV27	TGTGCCAGCAGTCCCCGATCCTTGGTCGGGGAGCTGTTTTTT	CASSPRSLVGELFF
TRBJ2-1	-	-	TRBV20-1	TGCAGTGCTAGCCTCCCGGCGAGGAATGAGCAGTTCTTC	CSASLPARNEQFF